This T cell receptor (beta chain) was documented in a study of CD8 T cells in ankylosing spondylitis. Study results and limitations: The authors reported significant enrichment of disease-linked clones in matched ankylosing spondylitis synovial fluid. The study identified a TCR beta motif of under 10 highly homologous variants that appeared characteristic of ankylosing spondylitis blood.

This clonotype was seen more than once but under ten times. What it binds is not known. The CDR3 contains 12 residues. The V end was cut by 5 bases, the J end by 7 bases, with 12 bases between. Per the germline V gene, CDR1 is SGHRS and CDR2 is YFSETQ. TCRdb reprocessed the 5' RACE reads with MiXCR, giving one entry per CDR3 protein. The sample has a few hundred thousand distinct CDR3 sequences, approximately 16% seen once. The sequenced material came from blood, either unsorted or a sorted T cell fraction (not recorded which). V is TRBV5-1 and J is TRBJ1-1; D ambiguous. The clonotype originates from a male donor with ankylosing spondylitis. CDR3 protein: CASRRDGNEAFF. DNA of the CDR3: TGCGCCAGCAGACGCGACGGAAATGAAGCTTTCTTT.